The clone carrying this TCR beta chain has more than one count but fewer than ten. Its antigen is undetermined. Around 9.8 ml fresh peripheral blood yielded the PBMCs. This sample is part of a study of T cells in Graves' hyperthyroidism and ophthalmopathy. Findings of the study overall: The blood repertoire included most of the expanded thyroid clonotypes above 0.001.

Using RNA transcripts as the source, TCR beta CDR3 regions were amplified. The TCR CDR3 was amplified in a first-round RT-PCR using the HTBI primer set. TCRdb analysed the multiplex PCR reads with MiXCR anew, one entry per CDR3 protein. Of hundreds of thousands of distinct CDR3 sequences in the sample, 15% to 20% were seen once. V gave up 2 bases and J gave up 5 bases; unmatched junction bases: 11. The CDR3 length is 18 residues. CDR1 and CDR2 from the germline V gene are SEHNR and FQNEAQ (reference sequence). This rearrangement joins TRBV7-9 to TRBJ2-1; 11 positions agree with TRBD1. This receptor was obtained from a woman aged 18-29 years with Graves' ophthalmopathy. Material for sequencing was blood. The CDR3 nucleotides read TGTGCCAGCAGCTTATATGTGTGGGACAGGGGGGTCCACAATGAGCAGTTCTTC. Translated: CASSLYVWDRGVHNEQFF.